The 22 T cell receptor beta chains below come from one sample, sequenced in a study of Ad26.COV2.S vaccination and SARS-CoV-2 variants. Profiling relied on immunoSEQ multiplex PCR, and the TCRdb table lists in-frame clones only, not all of them. The sample has 350,000 to 450,000 clones; roughly 94% are singletons. The starting material was peripheral blood, obtained after recovery from COVID-19. The source of these receptors is a human donor who had recovered from COVID-19.

The chain employs TRBV2 and TRBJ1-3; perhaps TRBD1 as D (5 bases). The germline V gene has CDR1 SNHLY and CDR2 FYNNEI. Trimming cost V 6 bases and J 4 bases, with 10 bases left between them. The CDR3 contains 13 residues. In nucleotides, the CDR3 is TGTGCCAGCAGGGGGGGATTAGGAAACACCATATATTTT. As protein: CASRGGLGNTIYF.

This chain connects TRBV2 to TRBJ1-1; weak D call: TRBD1 (5 bases). CDR1 and CDR2 from the germline V gene are SNHLY and FYNNEI. Trimming removed 6 bases from V and 4 bases from J, with 12 bases in between. This CDR3 comprises 13 residues. This CDR3 is CASSRDVGTEAFF. The CDR3, as DNA: TGTGCCAGCAGCCGGGACGTGGGCACTGAAGCTTTCTTT.

The chain joins TRBV6-5 to TRBJ2-3, with 9 nucleotides matching TRBD2. The germline CDR1 and CDR2 sequences are MNHEY and SVGAGI. The CDR3 length is 16 residues. V gave up 2 bases and J gave up 0 bases; unmatched junction bases: 3. The CDR3 is CASSYGAGGSTDTQYF. The CDR3 bases are TGTGCCAGCAGTTACGGGGCGGGGGGGAGCACAGATACGCAGTATTTT.

The chain links TRBV2 to TRBJ1-3; D is perhaps TRBD1 (6 bases). CDR1 SNHLY and CDR2 FYNNEI come from the germline V gene. V gave up 4 bases and J gave up 7 bases, with 11 bases separating them. The CDR3 extends over 13 amino acids. In DNA form, the CDR3 reads TGTGCCAGCAGTGGACAGGAGGGGAACACCATATATTTT. Residues: CASSGQEGNTIYF.

The chain combines TRBV5-6 with TRBJ1-1; 8 bases match TRBD1. The CDR3 consists of 14 residues. Germline V gene lookup returns CDR1 SGHDT and CDR2 YYEEEE. With V trimmed by 0 bases and J by 4 bases, 2 bases remained unmatched. The CDR3 DNA sequence: TGTGCCAGCAGCTTGGCAGGGGGCATCACTGAAGCTTTCTTT. Translated: CASSLAGGITEAFF.

The chain carries TRBV3-1 (or the pseudogene TRBV3-2) and TRBJ2-1; D possibly corresponds to TRBD2 (7 bases). Germline CDR1 LGHDT, CDR2 YNNKEL (reference sequence). The CDR3 consists of 14 residues. V lost 2 bases and J 6 bases, leaving 11 bases between the germline ends. The CDR3 here is CASSQSRGGNEQFF. CDR3 in DNA: TGTGCCAGCAGCCAATCAAGGGGGGGCAATGAGCAGTTCTTC.

J is TRBJ1-5 and V is TRBV2; 7 nucleotides align to TRBD1. The CDR3 is 13 amino acids. The germline gives CDR1 SNHLY, CDR2 FYNNEI. Trimming at V came to 8 bases and at J to 7 bases, leaving 8 bases not matched to a gene. The DNA for the CDR3 is TGTGCCAGCGGAGGACAGGTTGGGCAGCCCCAGCATTTT. Translating it yields CASGGQVGQPQHF.

V gene TRBV12-5 combines with J gene TRBJ1-6, with D possibly matching TRBD1 (5 bases). The germline V gene encodes CDR1 LGHNT and CDR2 FRNRAP. The CDR3 is 13 residues long. The germline V and J ends were trimmed by 6 bases and 13 bases, with 16 bases remaining between them. CDR3: CASGDGTGTPLHF. DNA of the CDR3: TGTGCTAGTGGGGATGGAACAGGTACCCCCCTCCACTTT.

The chain carries TRBV5-1 and TRBJ2-3; D tentatively reads TRBD1 or TRBD2 (5 bases each). This CDR3 comprises 16 residues. Germline CDR1 reads SGHRS; CDR2 reads YFSETQ. V lost 3 bases and J lost 1, with 15 bases in between. CDR3 region: CASSSRERGRTDTQYF. The CDR3 DNA reads as TGCGCCAGCAGCTCCAGGGAGAGGGGACGCACAGATACGCAGTATTTT. Complete variable domain (other parts from reference TRBV5-1 and TRBJ2-3): KAGVTQTPRYLIKTRGQQVTLSCSPISGHRSVSWYQQTPGQGLQFLFEYFSETQRNKGNFPGRFSGRQFSNSRSEMNVSTLELGDSALYLCASSSRERGRTDTQYFGPGTRLTVL.

J is TRBJ1-4 and V is TRBV6-5; no definite D call. V shed 2 bases and J shed 7 bases, with 11 bases lying between them. The CDR3 is 14 amino acids. Germline CDR1 MNHEY, CDR2 SVGAGI. The CDR3 reads CASSYGREREKLFF. The DNA of the CDR3 is TGTGCCAGCAGTTACGGGAGGGAACGTGAAAAACTGTTTTTT.

V usage is TRBV6-5 and J usage is TRBJ2-1; 11 bases agree with TRBD2. The CDR3 is made up of 15 amino acids. Losses at the gene ends were 4 bases for V and 5 bases for J; bases not matched to a gene: 4. Germline V lookup: CDR1 MNHEY, CDR2 SVGAGI. The CDR3 region is CASSLAGGLNNEQFF. Written as DNA, the CDR3 is TGTGCCAGCAGTTTAGCGGGGGGGCTGAACAATGAGCAGTTCTTC.

The V and J genes are TRBV5-1 and TRBJ1-6; tentative D call: TRBD1 (6 bases). V was trimmed by 4 bases and J by 8 bases, leaving 7 bases between them. CDR1 SGHRS and CDR2 YFSETQ come from the germline V gene. The CDR3 consists of 12 residues. The CDR3 reads CASSDRHSPLHF. CDR3 bases: TGCGCCAGCAGCGACAGGCATTCACCCCTCCACTTT.

The V and J genes are TRBV5-4 and TRBJ2-2; possibly TRBD2 for D (6 bases). The length of the CDR3 is 17 residues. Germline values: CDR1 SGHNT, CDR2 YYREEE (reference sequence). The V gene lost 0 bases and the J gene lost 3 bases, with 15 bases spanning the gap. The CDR3 sequence: CASSLGGVRGYTGELFF. CDR3 nucleotides: TGTGCCAGCAGCTTGGGGGGCGTGCGGGGTTACACCGGGGAGCTGTTTTTT.

The CDR3 spells CASSRQGREKLFF. The CDR3 DNA is TGTGCCAGTAGTAGACAGGGGAGGGAAAAACTGTTTTTT. The rearrangement uses TRBV19 and TRBJ1-4; 8 positions match TRBD1. The length of the CDR3 is 13 residues. Germline loops: CDR1 LNHDA, CDR2 SQIVND (reference sequence). Losses at the gene ends were 4 bases for V and 8 bases for J; bases not matched to a gene: 3.

The chain links TRBV9 to TRBJ2-1, with D perhaps given as TRBD1 or TRBD2 (5 bases each). V lost 4 bases to trimming and J lost 7 bases, with 12 bases between them. The V gene's germline CDR1 is SGDLS and CDR2 YYNGEE. This CDR3 contains 13 residues. CDR3 nucleotide sequence: TGTGCCAGCAGCCTCGGGGCCTTTAATGAGCAGTTCTTC. Its translation: CASSLGAFNEQFF.

This chain links TRBV19 with TRBJ1-6; no definite D call. CDR1 LNHDA and CDR2 SQIVND come from the germline V gene (reference sequence). This CDR3 spans 14 amino acids. V was cut by 1 base and J by 10 bases, with 11 bases left in between. As DNA, the CDR3 is TGTGCCAGTAGTATAGTTGACACCGGGTCACCCCTCCACTTT. Translating it yields CASSIVDTGSPLHF.

About this clone itself: The same CDR3 also results from other DNA sequences found in this sample. The chain combines TRBV18 with TRBJ2-3; D unresolved. V dropped 3 bases and J dropped 5 bases, with 6 bases sitting between them. The CDR3 totals 12 residues. Germline CDR1 and CDR2: KGHSH and LQKENI. The CDR3 protein is CASSPGRDTQYF. DNA for the CDR3: TGTGCCAGCTCACCGGGCCGAGATACGCAGTATTTT.

This clone was recorded once. The V call is TRBV6-5, the J call TRBJ1-3; D remains unclear. Germline-derived CDR1 and CDR2 are MNHEY and SVGAGI. This CDR3 spans 15 amino acids. Trimming removed 4 bases from V and 0 bases from J, with 10 bases in between. CDR3 nucleotides: TGTGCCAGCAGTTCCCCCTTGGTCTCTGGAAACACCATATATTTT. It yields the protein CASSSPLVSGNTIYF.

This clone was picked up one time. This chain uses TRBV5-6 with TRBJ1-1; D is uncertain. The germline V gene has CDR1 SGHDT and CDR2 YYEEEE. This CDR3 spans 14 amino acids. V lost 1 base and J 3 bases, leaving 10 bases between the germline ends. The CDR3 protein is CASSLPSTYTEAFF. The CDR3 bases are TGTGCCAGCAGCTTGCCCTCAACTTACACTGAAGCTTTCTTT.

The V gene is TRBV6-1, the J gene TRBJ2-7; no definite D call. Germline values: CDR1 MNHNS, CDR2 SASEGT. V was cut by 1 base and J by 2 bases, with 12 bases left in between. This CDR3 is built from 15 residues. CDR3 sequence reads: CASSEVWVRPYEQYF. The CDR3 DNA sequence: TGTGCCAGCAGTGAAGTATGGGTACGACCCTACGAGCAGTACTTC.

The chain joins TRBV7-2 to TRBJ1-2, with TRBD1 identical over 7 bases. CDR3 length: 14 amino acids. V gave up 6 bases and J gave up 3 bases; unmatched junction bases: 7. Germline V gives CDR1 SGHTA, CDR2 FQGNSA. The CDR3 is CASRRNRGDYGYTF. The CDR3 DNA sequence: TGTGCCAGCAGGCGGAACAGGGGTGACTATGGCTACACCTTC.

The CDR3 is CASSYQTTGKIYNEQFF. In DNA form, the CDR3 reads TGTGCCAGCAGTTACCAGACGACAGGGAAGATCTACAATGAGCAGTTCTTC. This chain links TRBV6-2 or TRBV6-3 with TRBJ2-1, with TRBD1 matching over 7 bases. CDR3 length: 17 amino acids. J lost 3 bases, V lost 2 bases, and 10 bases had no gene match. Germline V gene lookup returns CDR1 MNHEY and CDR2 SVGEGT.